A single sample is the source of the 3 T cell receptor beta chains below, sequenced in a study of T cell responses to AZD1222 COVID-19 vaccine. TCRdb's copy holds only in-frame clones and misses some; the assay was immunoSEQ multiplex PCR. Here the sample spans 130,000 to 150,000 clones, 92% being singletons. The source was peripheral blood, collected on day 0 of AZD1222 vaccination. The source of these receptors is an adult in good health.

The rearrangement joins TRBV2 to TRBJ2-7, with a possible D match to TRBD1 (6 bases). Germline lookup yields CDR1 SNHLY and CDR2 FYNNEI. This CDR3 comprises 15 residues. Trimming cost V 6 bases and J 4 bases, with 19 bases left between them. DNA of the CDR3: TGTGCCAGCAGATCCCAGGGGACCTTGGGGTACGAGCAGTACTTC. Residues: CASRSQGTLGYEQYF.

The J gene is TRBJ1-5, the V gene TRBV28; 9 positions match TRBD1. Germline-derived CDR1 and CDR2 are MDHEN and SYDVKM. V shed 5 bases and J 7 bases; nucleotides not matched to a gene: 6. The CDR3 is made up of 14 amino acids. CDR3 in DNA: TGTGCCAGCAGTGGACAGGGGAACAACCAGCCCCAGCATTTT. It encodes CASSGQGNNQPQHF.

The chain joins TRBV28 to TRBJ2-3; D is perhaps TRBD2 (6 bases). The CDR3 is made up of 15 amino acids. Trimming removed 7 bases at V and 3 bases at J, with 17 bases between. Germline V lookup: CDR1 MDHEN, CDR2 SYDVKM. The CDR3 DNA reads TGTGCCAGCACCGCCGGAGGGAGCTGGACAGATACGCAGTATTTT. This sequence encodes CASTAGGSWTDTQYF. Full variable domain (missing parts from reference TRBV28 and TRBJ2-3): DVKVTQSSRYLVKRTGEKVFLECVQDMDHENMFWYRQDPGLGLRLIYFSYDVKMKEKGDIPEGYSVSREKKERFSLILESASTNQTSMYLCASTAGGSWTDTQYFGPGTRLTVL.